This T cell receptor (beta chain) is from a study of shared clonotypes between healthy human individuals. Study-level information: Contributing individuals were a couple of females and a few males aged 18 to 49.

The table lists this clone with a few counts. The table came from immunoSEQ multiplex PCR; TCRdb's copy has only in-frame clones and leaves some out. The sample holds approximately 980,000 clones, over 75% seen once. The CDR3 is 14 residues long. Germline V gene sequence: CDR1 SGDLS, CDR2 YYNGEE. V was pared by 0 bases and J by 4 bases, with 8 bases between. The sequenced sample was memory CD4+ T cells sorted from blood. Subset reported: CD45RA-negative fraction. This TCR was recovered from a young man in good health. This chain uses TRBV9 with TRBJ1-3; no definite D call. The CDR3 region has the DNA TGTGCCAGCAGCGTAGCTATACAGGGAAACACCATATATTTT. Translation: CASSVAIQGNTIYF.